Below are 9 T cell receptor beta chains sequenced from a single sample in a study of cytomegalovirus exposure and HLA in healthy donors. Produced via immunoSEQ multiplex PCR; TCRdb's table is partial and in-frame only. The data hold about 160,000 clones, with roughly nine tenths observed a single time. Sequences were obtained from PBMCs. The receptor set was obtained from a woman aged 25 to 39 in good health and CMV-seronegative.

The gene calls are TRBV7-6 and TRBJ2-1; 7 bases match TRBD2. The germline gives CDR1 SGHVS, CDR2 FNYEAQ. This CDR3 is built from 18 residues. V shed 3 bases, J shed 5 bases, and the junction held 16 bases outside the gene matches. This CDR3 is CASSLLASGVPSNNEQFF. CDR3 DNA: TGTGCCAGCAGCTTGTTGGCTAGCGGAGTCCCCTCTAACAATGAGCAGTTCTTC.

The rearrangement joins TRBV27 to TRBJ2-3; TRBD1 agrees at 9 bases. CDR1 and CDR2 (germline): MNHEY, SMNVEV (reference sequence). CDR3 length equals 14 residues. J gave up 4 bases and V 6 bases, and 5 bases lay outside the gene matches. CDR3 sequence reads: CASRGQGFADTQYF. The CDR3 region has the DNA TGTGCCAGCAGAGGACAGGGGTTCGCAGATACGCAGTATTTT.

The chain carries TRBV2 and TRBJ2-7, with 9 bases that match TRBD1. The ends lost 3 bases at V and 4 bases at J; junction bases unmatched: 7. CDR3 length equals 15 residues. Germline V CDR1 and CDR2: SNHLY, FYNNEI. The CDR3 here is CASSDLGQGLYEQYF. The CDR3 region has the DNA TGTGCCAGCAGTGACCTGGGACAGGGATTATACGAGCAGTACTTC.

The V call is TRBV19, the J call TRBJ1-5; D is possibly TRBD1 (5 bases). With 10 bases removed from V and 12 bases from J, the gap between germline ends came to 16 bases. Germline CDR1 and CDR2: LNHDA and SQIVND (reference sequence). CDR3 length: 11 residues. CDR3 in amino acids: CATGRGERQHF. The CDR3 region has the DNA TGTGCCACCGGGAGGGGAGAGCGCCAGCATTTT.

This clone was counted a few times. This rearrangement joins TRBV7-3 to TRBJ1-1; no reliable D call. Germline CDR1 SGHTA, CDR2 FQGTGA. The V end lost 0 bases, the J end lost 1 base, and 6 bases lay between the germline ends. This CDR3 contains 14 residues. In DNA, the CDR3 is TGTGCCAGCAGCTTAACCGGGCCGAACACTGAAGCTTTCTTT. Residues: CASSLTGPNTEAFF.

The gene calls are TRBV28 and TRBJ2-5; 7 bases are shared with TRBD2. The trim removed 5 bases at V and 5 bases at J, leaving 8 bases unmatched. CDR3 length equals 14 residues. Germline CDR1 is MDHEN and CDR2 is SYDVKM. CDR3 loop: CASSRREDGETQYF. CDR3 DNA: TGTGCCAGCAGTCGTCGGGAGGATGGGGAGACCCAGTACTTC.

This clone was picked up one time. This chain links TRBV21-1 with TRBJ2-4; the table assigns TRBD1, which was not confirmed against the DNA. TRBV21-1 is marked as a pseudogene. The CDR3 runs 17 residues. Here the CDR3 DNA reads TGTGCCAGCAGCAACTTCTTGGAGGGGGCGACCAAAAACATTCAGTACTTC. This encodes CASSNFLEGATKNIQYF.

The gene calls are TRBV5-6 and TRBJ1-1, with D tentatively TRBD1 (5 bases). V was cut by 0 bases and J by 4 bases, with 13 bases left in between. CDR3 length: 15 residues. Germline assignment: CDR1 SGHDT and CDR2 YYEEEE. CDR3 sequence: CASSLGAGMGTEAFF. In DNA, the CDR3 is TGTGCCAGCAGCTTGGGGGCAGGGATGGGCACTGAAGCTTTCTTT.

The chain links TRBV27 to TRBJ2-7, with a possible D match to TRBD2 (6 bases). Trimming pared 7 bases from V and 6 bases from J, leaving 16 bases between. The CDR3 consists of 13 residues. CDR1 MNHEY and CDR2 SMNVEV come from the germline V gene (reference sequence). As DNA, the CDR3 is TGTGCCAGCACCTCTCTGCGGGGTTCCGAGCAGTACTTC. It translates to CASTSLRGSEQYF.